Included here is one TCR beta chain sequence, with context. Its target is not known. The PCR used 60 Vbeta and 13 Jbeta primers. Here immunoSEQ multiplex PCR was the method, and the copy in TCRdb shows in-frame clones only, minus some. This table holds about 180,000 clones, 82% found once. Germline CDR1 SGHTA, CDR2 FQGTGA. Trimming took 2 bases from V and 6 from J; bases not matched to a gene: 6. This CDR3 comprises 15 residues. The data derive from a study of cytomegalovirus exposure and HLA in healthy donors. Study observations and caveats: The presence/absence work took it that sequencing depth was about the same across donors. Rarity held for most TCR sequences, but there were some public TCRs that occurred in many donors. A few CMV-associated chains proved CMV antigen-specific in vitro.

The sequenced material came from PBMCs. This receptor was identified in a man aged 35-49 years in good health and CMV-seronegative. The chain has TRBV7-3 and TRBJ2-3, with 9 positions matching TRBD2. The CDR3 loop is CASSLVSGGPDTQYF. As DNA, the CDR3 is TGTGCCAGCAGCTTAGTGAGCGGGGGGCCGGATACGCAGTATTTT.